The rows below give T cell receptor beta chains drawn from one sample of a study of beta chain features in type 1 diabetes. Clones were read by immunoSEQ multiplex PCR, and TCRdb kept only the in-frame ones, dropping some. The table has about 340,000 clones, 9.3% seen once. The material sequenced was central memory CD4+ T cells from blood. The receptors here all came from a man aged 30 to 45 with type 1 diabetes. The CDR3 runs from the conserved cysteine through the conserved F or W. The D gene is left open where the match is weak. The listing skips clone size in some rows; elsewhere it reads once, few, many or a size class.

abundance	j_gene	v_gene	d_gene	CDR3nt	CDR3aa
.	TRBJ2-7	TRBV2	TRBD1	TGTGCCAGCAGGGACAGGGGGCCCGAGCAGTACTTC	CASRDRGPEQYF
.	TRBJ2-1	TRBV6-5	.	TGTGCCAGCAGTCCCCGTGCCCATGAGCAGTTCTTC	CASSPRAHEQFF
.	TRBJ1-4	TRBV4-3	.	TGCGCCAGCAGCCGTAGGTCGGGGGCGGTAAATGAAAAACTGTTTTTT	CASSRRSGAVNEKLFF
few	TRBJ1-6	TRBV6-1	TRBD1	TGTGCCAGCCCATGGGGGGACAGCTTTAATTCACCCCTCCACTTT	CASPWGDSFNSPLHF
few	TRBJ1-1	TRBV18	.	TGTGCCAGCTCGGTTAAGGAGGACACTGAAGCTTTCTTT	CASSVKEDTEAFF
few	TRBJ2-1	TRBV5-6	.	TGTGCCAGCAGCGTATACAGGAATGAGCAGTTCTTC	CASSVYRNEQFF
few	TRBJ2-5	TRBV28	.	TGTGCCAGCAGTTTATCCCGGGGGGCATTAGAGACCCAGTACTTC	CASSLSRGALETQYF
.	TRBJ2-3	TRBV2	TRBD2	TGTGCCAGCAGTGCCCAGCGGGGAACCACAGATACGCAGTATTTT	CASSAQRGTTDTQYF
few	TRBJ2-7	TRBV7-2	TRBD1	TGTGCCAGCAGCACCCGGGACAGCCAAACCTTCTCCTACGAGCAGTACTTC	CASSTRDSQTFSYEQYF
.	TRBJ2-7	TRBV7-2	.	TGTGCCAGCAGCCAAGACAGTATCTACGAGCAGTACTTC	CASSQDSIYEQYF
few	TRBJ2-2	TRBV6-5	.	TGTGCCAGCAGCAGGACGGGACCTGTCGGGGAGCTGTTTTTT	CASSRTGPVGELFF
few	TRBJ2-3	TRBV7-9	.	TGTGCCAGCAGCTTAGCCAACACAGATACGCAGTATTTT	CASSLANTDTQYF
.	TRBJ2-7	TRBV7-8	TRBD1	TGTGCCAGCAGCTTCTCTACGGGACAGCAACCCTACGAGCAGTACTTC	CASSFSTGQQPYEQYF
many	TRBJ1-3	TRBV4-1	.	TGCGCCAGCAGCCAATTGGACAGAGCGTCTGGAAACACCATATATTTT	CASSQLDRASGNTIYF
few	TRBJ1-4	TRBV15	.	TGTGCCACCAGCAGAGTAGGGGCCGGGTCCGAAAAACTGTTTTTT	CATSRVGAGSEKLFF
few	TRBJ2-2	TRBV11-2	TRBD1	TGTGCCAGCAGCTTAGCCCCGGGACAGTTTAACACCGGGGAGCTGTTTTTT	CASSLAPGQFNTGELFF
many	TRBJ2-5	TRBV28	.	TGTGCCAGCATGGAGAGCGGGCGCCAAGAGACCCAGTACTTC	CASMESGRQETQYF
many	TRBJ1-6	TRBV7-9	.	TGTGCCAGCAGCTTAGTGTCAGCGAGCTCCTATAATTCACCCCTCCACTTT	CASSLVSASSYNSPLHF
few	TRBJ1-6	TRBV7-9	TRBD1	TGTGCCAGCAGCCCAGGGGGGACCACCCTCCACTTT	CASSPGGTTLHF
many	TRBJ1-2	TRBV13	.	TGTGCCAGCCAACAGGAATCCTATGGCTACACCTTC	CASQQESYGYTF
few	TRBJ2-5	TRBV7-2	TRBD2	TGTGCCAGCAGCCTTACTAGCGGGGGGGCTGAGACCCAGTACTTC	CASSLTSGGAETQYF
.	TRBJ2-3	TRBV27	TRBD2	TGTGCCAGCAGTAGGCTAGCGGGGGGCCCAGATACGCAGTATTTT	CASSRLAGGPDTQYF
few	TRBJ2-3	TRBV11-3	TRBD1	TGTGCCAGCAGCGGGGACAGAGTCACAGATACGCAGTATTTT	CASSGDRVTDTQYF
.	TRBJ1-5	TRBV2	.	TGTGCCAGCAGTGAAGCGTCGCAGGGCACCCGGCCCCAGCATTTT	CASSEASQGTRPQHF
.	TRBJ2-1	TRBV7-2	TRBD2	TGTGCCAGCAGCCGTGGCAGCGGGGTCTCCTACAATGAGCAGTTCTTC	CASSRGSGVSYNEQFF
few	TRBJ1-1	TRBV18	TRBD1	TGTGCCAGCTCACCACCTCCGACAGGGTCCACTGAAGCTTTCTTT	CASSPPPTGSTEAFF
.	TRBJ2-7	TRBV7-9	TRBD1	TGTGCCAGCAGTCGGGGACAGACGGAACGGTACTTC	CASSRGQTERYF
many	TRBJ1-6	TRBV10-3	TRBD1	TGTGCCATCAGTGGGGGGACAGAGAATAATTCACCCCTCCACTTT	CAISGGTENNSPLHF
.	TRBJ2-7	TRBV4-3	TRBD2	TGCGCCAGCAGCCAAGATCGGGGGGGCCTTTTCGAGCAGTACTTC	CASSQDRGGLFEQYF
.	TRBJ2-7	TRBV18	TRBD2	TGTGCCAGCTCACTTGGGACTAGCCAGTACGAGCAGTACTTC	CASSLGTSQYEQYF
once	TRBJ2-1	TRBV7-6	TRBD2	TGTGCCAGCAGCTCACCCGCGGGGGGGCGAGATGAGCAGTTCTTC	CASSSPAGGRDEQFF
few	TRBJ2-3	TRBV6-6	.	TGTGCCACCTCATCCATTTATAATCAAGATACGCAGTATTTT	CATSSIYNQDTQYF
few	TRBJ2-7	TRBV5-1	TRBD2	TGCGCCAGCAGCTTTAAGGCGGGGGAGACCTACGAGCAGTACTTC	CASSFKAGETYEQYF
.	TRBJ2-3	TRBV5-4	.	TGTGCCAGCAGCTTGGACGGGCTTCAAGGAGATACGCAGTATTTT	CASSLDGLQGDTQYF
.	TRBJ2-3	TRBV11-2	TRBD2	TGTGCCAGCGCCCGCCAGCGGGGGGGTTTTAGCACAGATACGCAGTATTTT	CASARQRGGFSTDTQYF
few	TRBJ2-1	TRBV2	.	TGTGCCAGCAGCGGAGGCGAATCCTACAATGAGCAGTTCTTC	CASSGGESYNEQFF
.	TRBJ1-5	TRBV7-2	.	TGTGCCAGCAGCTTAGAGGTGGCTCAGCCCCAGCATTTT	CASSLEVAQPQHF
.	TRBJ2-2	TRBV7-2	.	TGTGCCAGCAGCCCCATGACTGCCTTGCCGAACACCGGGGAGCTGTTTTTT	CASSPMTALPNTGELFF
few	TRBJ2-4	TRBV19	TRBD1	TGTGCCAGTAGTAACGGACAGGGGGCAGCCATTCAGTACTTC	CASSNGQGAAIQYF
few	TRBJ1-1	TRBV29-1	TRBD1	TGCAGCGCCTGGGACAGTGAGAACACTGAAGCTTTCTTT	CSAWDSENTEAFF
.	TRBJ2-3	TRBV7-2	TRBD1	TGTGCCAGCAGGCACCGACAGGGGAGTACAGATACGCAGTATTTT	CASRHRQGSTDTQYF
.	TRBJ2-5	TRBV7-6	TRBD2	TGTGCCAGCAGCCCAACCAACCGAGCGGGGGAGACCCAGTACTTC	CASSPTNRAGETQYF
few	TRBJ1-2	TRBV27	.	TGTGCCAGCAGTCCATACCGGGGGCGCAACTATGGCTACACCTTC	CASSPYRGRNYGYTF
.	TRBJ1-1	TRBV4-3	.	TGCGCCAGCAGCCGACAGAACACTGAAGCTTTCTTT	CASSRQNTEAFF
few	TRBJ2-5	TRBV30	.	TGTGCCTGGAACACTAACTCAGCAGGGGAGACCCAGTACTTC	CAWNTNSAGETQYF
.	TRBJ1-6	TRBV19	TRBD1	TGTGCCAGCATGGGACAGTCGCATTCACCCCTCCACTTT	CASMGQSHSPLHF
few	TRBJ1-2	TRBV4-3	.	TGCGCCAGCAGCCAAGAGCCCGCTAACTATGGCTACACCTTC	CASSQEPANYGYTF
.	TRBJ1-1	TRBV4-3	TRBD1	TGCGCCAGCAGCCAAGAACGGGACAGGGGGCTGAACACTGAAGCTTTCTTT	CASSQERDRGLNTEAFF
few	TRBJ2-3	TRBV2	.	TGTGCCAGCAGTGAATTTGATACGCAGTATTTT	CASSEFDTQYF
.	TRBJ2-7	TRBV27	TRBD1	TGTGCCAGCAGTTCCAGTTTGACAGGGACCTACGAGCAGTACTTC	CASSSSLTGTYEQYF
few	TRBJ2-2	TRBV10-3	.	TGTGCCATCAGTGAGACCACCTCAGGGGGGACGAACACCGGGGAGCTGTTTTTT	CAISETTSGGTNTGELFF
many	TRBJ1-6	TRBV7-9	.	TGTGCCAGCAGCCTTGACAGAAATTCACCCCTCCACTTT	CASSLDRNSPLHF
few	TRBJ2-5	TRBV7-2	TRBD2	TGTGCCAGCAGCCCCGGGAGGACTAGCGGCGATGAGACCCAGTACTTC	CASSPGRTSGDETQYF
few	TRBJ2-3	TRBV4-1	.	TGCGCCAGCAGCCGTCGCTCGGACACAGATACGCAGTATTTT	CASSRRSDTDTQYF